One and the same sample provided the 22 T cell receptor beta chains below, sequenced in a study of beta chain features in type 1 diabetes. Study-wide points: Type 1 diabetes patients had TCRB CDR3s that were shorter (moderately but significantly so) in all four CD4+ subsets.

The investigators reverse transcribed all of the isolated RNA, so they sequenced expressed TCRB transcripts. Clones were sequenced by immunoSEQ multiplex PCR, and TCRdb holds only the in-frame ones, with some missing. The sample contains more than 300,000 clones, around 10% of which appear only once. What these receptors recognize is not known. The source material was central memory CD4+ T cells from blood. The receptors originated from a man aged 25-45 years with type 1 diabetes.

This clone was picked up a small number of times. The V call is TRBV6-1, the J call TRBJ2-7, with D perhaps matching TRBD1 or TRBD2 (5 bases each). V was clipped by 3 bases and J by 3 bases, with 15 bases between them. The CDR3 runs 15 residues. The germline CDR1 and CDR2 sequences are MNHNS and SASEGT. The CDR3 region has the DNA TGTGCCAGCAGTGACGGGGTACGGGACGTCTACGAGCAGTACTTC. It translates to CASSDGVRDVYEQYF.

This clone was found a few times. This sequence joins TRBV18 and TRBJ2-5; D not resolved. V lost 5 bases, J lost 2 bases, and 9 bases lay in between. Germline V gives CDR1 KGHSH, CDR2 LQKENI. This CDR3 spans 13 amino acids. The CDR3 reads CASSKGRQETQYF. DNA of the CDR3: TGTGCCAGCTCAAAAGGCCGTCAAGAGACCCAGTACTTC.

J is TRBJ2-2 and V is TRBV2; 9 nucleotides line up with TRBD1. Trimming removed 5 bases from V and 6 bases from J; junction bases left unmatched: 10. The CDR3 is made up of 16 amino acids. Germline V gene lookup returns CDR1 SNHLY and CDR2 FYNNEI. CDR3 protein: CASSRGQGKYAGELFF. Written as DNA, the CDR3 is TGTGCCAGCAGTCGAGGACAGGGGAAGTACGCCGGGGAGCTGTTTTTT.

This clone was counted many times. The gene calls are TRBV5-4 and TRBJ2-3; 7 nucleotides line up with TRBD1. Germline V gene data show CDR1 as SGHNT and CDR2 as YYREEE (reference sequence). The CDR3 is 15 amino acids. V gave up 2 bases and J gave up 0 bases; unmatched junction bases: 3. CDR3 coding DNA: TGTGCCAGCAGCTTTGGGACAGTAAGCACAGATACGCAGTATTTT. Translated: CASSFGTVSTDTQYF.

The CDR3 region is CASSLESSAGSRETQYF. In nucleotides, the CDR3 is TGTGCCAGCAGCTTAGAATCGTCCGCAGGGAGTAGAGAGACCCAGTACTTC. The chain combines TRBV7-2 with TRBJ2-5; D may be TRBD1 or TRBD2 (5 bases each). The CDR3 is made up of 17 amino acids. The V gene's germline CDR1 is SGHTA and CDR2 FQGNSA. Between the trimmed V and J ends, which lost 1 base and 4 bases, there was a span of 19 bases.

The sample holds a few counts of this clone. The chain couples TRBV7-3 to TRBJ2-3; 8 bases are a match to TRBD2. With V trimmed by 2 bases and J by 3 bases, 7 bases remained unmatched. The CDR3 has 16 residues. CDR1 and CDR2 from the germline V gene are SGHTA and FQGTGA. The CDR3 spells CASSLPREGGTDTQYF. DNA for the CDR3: TGTGCCAGCAGCTTACCACGGGAGGGCGGGACAGATACGCAGTATTTT.

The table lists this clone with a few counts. The CDR3 DNA follows: TGTGCCTGTAGCGGGGCCTACGAGCAGTACTTC. Translated: CACSGAYEQYF. This chain uses TRBV30 with TRBJ2-5, with 8 bases fitting TRBD2. The DNA end is more similar to TRBJ2-7, so the J call may be wrong. This CDR3 is built from 11 residues. The germline V gene encodes CDR1 GTSNPN and CDR2 SVGIG (reference sequence).

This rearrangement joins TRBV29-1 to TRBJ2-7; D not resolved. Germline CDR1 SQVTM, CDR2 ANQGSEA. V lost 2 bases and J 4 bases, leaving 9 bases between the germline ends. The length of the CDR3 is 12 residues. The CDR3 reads CSVESPGYEQYF. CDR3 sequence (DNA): TGCAGCGTTGAAAGTCCAGGATACGAGCAGTACTTC.

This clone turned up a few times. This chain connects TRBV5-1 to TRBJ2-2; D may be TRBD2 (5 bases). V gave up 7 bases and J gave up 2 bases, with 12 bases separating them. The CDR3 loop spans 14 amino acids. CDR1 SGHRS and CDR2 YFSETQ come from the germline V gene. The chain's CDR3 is CASCLALNTGELFF. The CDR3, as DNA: TGCGCCAGCTGTCTAGCCTTAAACACCGGGGAGCTGTTTTTT.

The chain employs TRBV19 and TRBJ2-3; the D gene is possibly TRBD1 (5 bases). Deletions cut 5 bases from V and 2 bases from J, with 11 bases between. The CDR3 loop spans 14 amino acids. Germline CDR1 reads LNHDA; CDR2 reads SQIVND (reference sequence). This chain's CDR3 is CASSPTVTTDTQYF. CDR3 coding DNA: TGTGCCAGTAGTCCGACAGTCACCACAGATACGCAGTATTTT.

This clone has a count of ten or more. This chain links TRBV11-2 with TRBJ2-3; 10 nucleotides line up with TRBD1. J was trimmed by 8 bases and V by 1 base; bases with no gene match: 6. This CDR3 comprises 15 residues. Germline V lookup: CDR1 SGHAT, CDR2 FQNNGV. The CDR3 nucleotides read TGTGCCAGCAGCTTAGCGACAGGGGGCTTAGGTACGCAGTATTTT. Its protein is CASSLATGGLGTQYF.

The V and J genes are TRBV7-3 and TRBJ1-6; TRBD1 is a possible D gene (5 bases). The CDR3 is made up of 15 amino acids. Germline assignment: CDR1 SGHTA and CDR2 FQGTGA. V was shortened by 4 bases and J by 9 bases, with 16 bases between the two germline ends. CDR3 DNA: TGTGCCAGCAGCTCCTCGGGGGACGTCGCTTCACCCCTCCACTTT. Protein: CASSSSGDVASPLHF. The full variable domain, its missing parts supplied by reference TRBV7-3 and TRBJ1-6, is GAGVSQTPSNKVTEKGKYVELRCDPISGHTALYWYRQSLGQGPEFLIYFQGTGAADDSGLPNDRFFAVRPEGSVSTLKIQRTERGDSAVYLCASSSSGDVASPLHFGNGTRLTVT.

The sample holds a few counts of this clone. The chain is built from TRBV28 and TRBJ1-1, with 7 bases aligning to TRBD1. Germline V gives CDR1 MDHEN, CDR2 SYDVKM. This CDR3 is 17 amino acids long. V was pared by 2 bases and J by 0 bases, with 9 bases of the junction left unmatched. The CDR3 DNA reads TGTGCCAGCAGTTTAGGGGATGAGGGGGCGATGAACACTGAAGCTTTCTTT. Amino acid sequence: CASSLGDEGAMNTEAFF.

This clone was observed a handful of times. CDR3 protein: CASSPSQGTDYGYTF. DNA for the CDR3: TGTGCCAGTAGTCCATCACAGGGGACAGATTATGGCTACACCTTC. This sequence joins TRBV19 and TRBJ1-2, with 7 bases lining up with TRBD1. The ends lost 5 bases at V and 5 bases at J; junction bases unmatched: 11. Germline CDR1 is LNHDA and CDR2 is SQIVND (reference sequence). The CDR3 sequence is 15 residues long.

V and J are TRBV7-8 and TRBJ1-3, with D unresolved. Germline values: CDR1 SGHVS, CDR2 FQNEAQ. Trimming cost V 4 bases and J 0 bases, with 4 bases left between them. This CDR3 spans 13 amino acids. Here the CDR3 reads CASSSPSGNTIYF. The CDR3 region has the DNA TGTGCCAGCAGCTCCCCCTCTGGAAACACCATATATTTT.

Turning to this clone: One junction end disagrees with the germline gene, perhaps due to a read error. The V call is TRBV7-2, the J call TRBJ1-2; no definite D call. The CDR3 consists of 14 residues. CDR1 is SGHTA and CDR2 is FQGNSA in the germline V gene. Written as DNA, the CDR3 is TGCGCCAGCAGCCAGTTTACCGCATTGGATGGCTACACCTTC. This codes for CASSQFTALDGYTF.

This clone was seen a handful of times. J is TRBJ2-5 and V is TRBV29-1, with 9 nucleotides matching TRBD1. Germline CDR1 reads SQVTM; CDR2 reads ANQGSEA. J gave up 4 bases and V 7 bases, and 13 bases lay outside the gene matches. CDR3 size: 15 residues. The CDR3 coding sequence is TGCAGCGCTCAACCCGGGACAGGGTATGGAGAGACCCAGTACTTC. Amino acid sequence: CSAQPGTGYGETQYF.

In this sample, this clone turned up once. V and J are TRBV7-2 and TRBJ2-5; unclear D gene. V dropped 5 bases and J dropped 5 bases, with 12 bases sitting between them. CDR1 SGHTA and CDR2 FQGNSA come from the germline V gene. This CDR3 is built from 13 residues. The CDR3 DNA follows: TGTGCCAGCAGCCTCCAGCTCCAGGAGACCCAGTACTTC. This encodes CASSLQLQETQYF.

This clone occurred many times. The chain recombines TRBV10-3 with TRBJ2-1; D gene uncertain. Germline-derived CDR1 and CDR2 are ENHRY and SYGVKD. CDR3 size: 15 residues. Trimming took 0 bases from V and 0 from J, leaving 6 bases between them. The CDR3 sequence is CAISESVVSYNEQFF. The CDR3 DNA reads TGTGCCATCAGTGAGTCTGTGGTCTCCTACAATGAGCAGTTCTTC.

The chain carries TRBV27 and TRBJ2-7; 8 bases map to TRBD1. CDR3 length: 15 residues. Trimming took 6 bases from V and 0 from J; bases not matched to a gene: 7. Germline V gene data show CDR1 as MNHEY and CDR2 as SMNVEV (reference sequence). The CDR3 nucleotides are TGTGCCAGCAGACGATCCGGGACAGGCTCCTACGAGCAGTACTTC. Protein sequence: CASRRSGTGSYEQYF.

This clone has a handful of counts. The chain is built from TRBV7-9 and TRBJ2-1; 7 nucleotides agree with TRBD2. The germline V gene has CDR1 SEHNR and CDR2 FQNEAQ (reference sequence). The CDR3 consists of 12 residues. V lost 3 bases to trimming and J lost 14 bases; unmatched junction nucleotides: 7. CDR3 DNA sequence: TGTGCCAGCAGCTTTGACGGGGGGAGGGAGTTCTTC. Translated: CASSFDGGREFF.

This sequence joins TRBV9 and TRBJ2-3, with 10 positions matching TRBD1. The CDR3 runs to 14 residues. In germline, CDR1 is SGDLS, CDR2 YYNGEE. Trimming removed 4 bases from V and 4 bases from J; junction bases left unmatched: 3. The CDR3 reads CASSPGTGADTQYF. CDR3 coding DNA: TGTGCCAGCAGCCCCGGGACAGGGGCAGATACGCAGTATTTT.